The 16 T cell receptor beta chains presented below share a single source sample, sequenced in a study of blood T cell repertoires in COVID-19. Assay used: immunoSEQ multiplex PCR; TCRdb lists only in-frame clones, some missing. The data show 200,000 to 250,000 clones, with 85% to 90% seen just once and roughly 2.5% held by the top ten. Material: peripheral blood. The source is an older woman with acute or convalescent COVID-19.

This sequence joins TRBV7-3 and TRBJ1-3; 7 nucleotides align to TRBD1. Germline V gene sequence: CDR1 SGHTA, CDR2 FQGTGA. This CDR3 spans 15 amino acids. J gave up 0 bases and V 4 bases, and 3 bases lay outside the gene matches. This CDR3 reads CASSSGQSSGNTIYF. The CDR3 DNA is TGTGCCAGCAGCTCGGGACAGTCCTCTGGAAACACCATATATTTT.

This clone occurred once. The chain couples TRBV6-2 or TRBV6-3 to TRBJ1-1; D may be TRBD1 (6 bases). Germline V gene lookup returns CDR1 MNHEY and CDR2 SVGEGT. The CDR3 length is 13 residues. Trimming pared 5 bases from V and 8 bases from J, leaving 15 bases between. Here the CDR3 reads CASSDRRYLEAFF. As DNA, the CDR3 is TGTGCCAGCAGTGACAGGAGGTACTTAGAAGCTTTCTTT.

The chain recombines TRBV5-1 with TRBJ2-5, with 8 bases that match TRBD1. V lost 4 bases to trimming and J lost 5 bases; unmatched junction nucleotides: 7. CDR1 is SGHRS and CDR2 is YFSETQ in the germline V gene. This CDR3 is built from 14 residues. In DNA, the CDR3 is TGCGCCAGCAGCGGGCAGGGGGCTTGGGAGACCCAGTACTTC. Protein product: CASSGQGAWETQYF.

V and J are TRBV7-9 and TRBJ2-1; D gene uncertain. Germline CDR1 is SEHNR and CDR2 is FQNEAQ (reference sequence). The CDR3 totals 14 residues. Trimming removed 5 bases at V and 0 bases at J, with 8 bases between. The CDR3 region has the DNA TGTGCCAGCAGCCCTCTAACCTCCTACAATGAGCAGTTCTTC. Its translation is CASSPLTSYNEQFF. The complete variable domain, with remaining parts taken from reference TRBV7-9 and TRBJ2-1, reads DTGVSQNPRHKITKRGQNVTFRCDPISEHNRLYWYRQTLGQGPEFLTYFQNEAQLEKSRLLSDRFSAERPKGSFSTLEIQRTEQGDSAMYLCASSPLTSYNEQFFGPGTRLTVL.

The chain couples TRBV9 to TRBJ1-1; no firm D call. V lost 3 bases and J lost 4, with 16 bases in between. The CDR3 extends over 15 amino acids. CDR1 is SGDLS, CDR2 YYNGEE, per germline. For the CDR3, the DNA is TGTGCCAGCAGCGATGCGGGTACGGGCGGCACTGAAGCTTTCTTT. Its translation: CASSDAGTGGTEAFF.

This sequence joins TRBV6-2 or TRBV6-3 and TRBJ2-3, with 12 nucleotides matching TRBD2. The length of the CDR3 is 15 residues. The junction had 5 bases not matched to a gene; V was cut back by 6 bases and J by 4 bases. Germline V CDR1 and CDR2: MNHEY, SVGEGT. The CDR3 nucleotides read TGTGCCAGCAGCTCCGGACTAGCGGGACCAGATACGCAGTATTTT. This codes for CASSSGLAGPDTQYF.

The chain is built from TRBV2 and TRBJ1-3, with 12 bases matching TRBD1. This CDR3 is built from 18 residues. The germline V gene has CDR1 SNHLY and CDR2 FYNNEI. The V and J ends lost 4 bases and 2 bases, in that order; junction bases with no gene match: 9. The CDR3 region is CASSAGQGAVRAGNTIYF. The CDR3 coding sequence is TGTGCCAGCAGTGCGGGACAGGGGGCGGTTAGGGCTGGAAACACCATATATTTT.

This chain connects TRBV4-1 to TRBJ1-2; D unclear. CDR1 and CDR2 (germline): MGHRA, YSYEKL. The CDR3 covers 15 residues. The V end was cut by 2 bases, the J end by 5 bases, with 15 bases between. The CDR3 sequence is CASSQSRHYPYGYTF. In DNA form, the CDR3 reads TGCGCCAGCAGCCAATCCAGGCATTATCCTTATGGCTACACCTTC.

The chain links TRBV11-2 to TRBJ1-3; D may be TRBD1 (5 bases). Germline-derived CDR1 and CDR2 are SGHAT and FQNNGV. There are 15 residues in the CDR3. Trimming removed 2 bases at V and 5 bases at J, with 13 bases between. Written as DNA, the CDR3 is TGTGCCAGCAGCTTAAATCAGGGATATAGAAACACCATATATTTT. Its protein is CASSLNQGYRNTIYF.

Comment on this clone: Other DNA sequences in the sample encode the same CDR3. The chain couples TRBV7-2 to TRBJ1-3; 7 nucleotides line up with TRBD1. V shed 1 base, J shed 0 bases, and the junction held 0 bases outside the gene matches. The CDR3 runs 15 residues. CDR1 is SGHTA, CDR2 FQGNSA, per germline. This CDR3 is CASSLDRGSGNTIYF. Here the CDR3 DNA reads TGTGCCAGCAGCTTAGACAGGGGCTCTGGAAACACCATATATTTT.

This clone was recorded once. The gene calls are TRBV5-1 and TRBJ1-1; 7 nucleotides align to TRBD1. The trim removed 0 bases at V and 4 bases at J, leaving 6 bases unmatched. CDR1 is SGHRS, CDR2 YFSETQ, per germline. The CDR3 has 15 amino acids. The CDR3 DNA reads TGCGCCAGCAGCTTGGGACAGGGTCTAGGCACTGAAGCTTTCTTT. This sequence encodes CASSLGQGLGTEAFF.

In its sample, this clone was seen a few times. V is TRBV11-1 and J is TRBJ2-7; 13 bases line up with TRBD2. This CDR3 contains 16 residues. CDR1 and CDR2 (germline): SGHAT, FQDESV (reference sequence). The trim removed 6 bases at V and 1 base at J, leaving 6 bases unmatched. The CDR3 DNA is TGTGCCAGCAGACGGCGGACTAGCGGGGGTTCCTACGAGCAGTACTTC. This sequence encodes CASRRRTSGGSYEQYF.

The V call is TRBV3-1 (or the pseudogene TRBV3-2), the J call TRBJ2-5, with 11 bases lining up with TRBD1. Germline CDR1 LGHDT, CDR2 YNNKEL (reference sequence). V dropped 3 bases and J dropped 3; count of bases not matched to a gene: 6. This CDR3 is 16 amino acids long. CDR3 coding DNA: TGTGCCAGCAGCCACCGGGACAGGGGGGCCGAAGAGACCCAGTACTTC. Translating gives CASSHRDRGAEETQYF.

The V gene is TRBV4-2, the J gene TRBJ1-3; possibly TRBD1 for D (6 bases). Germline values: CDR1 LGHNA, CDR2 YNFKEQ. The CDR3 has 15 residues. V dropped 2 bases and J dropped 2 bases, with 10 bases sitting between them. The chain's CDR3 is CASSQPGTPGNTIYF. The CDR3 nucleotides read TGTGCCAGCAGCCAACCCGGGACACCTGGAAACACCATATATTTT.

The CDR3 coding sequence is TGTGCCAGCAGTCTCAGCGGGACAACCGGGGCCCAGGGCTACGAGCAGTACTTC. Its translation: CASSLSGTTGAQGYEQYF. This sequence joins TRBV6-6 and TRBJ2-7; D is possibly TRBD2 (7 bases). This CDR3 region has 18 residues. Trimming took 5 bases from V and 3 from J, leaving 26 bases between them. Per the germline V gene, CDR1 is MNHNY and CDR2 is SVGAGI (reference sequence).

The V and J genes are TRBV3-1 (or the pseudogene TRBV3-2) and TRBJ2-7; a weak D match, TRBD2 (6 bases). The CDR3 spans 14 residues. Trimming took off 5 bases at V and 0 bases at J, with 11 bases between the two ends. CDR1 LGHDT and CDR2 YNNKEL come from the germline V gene (reference sequence). CDR3 loop: CASSSRTNSYEQYF. The CDR3 DNA sequence: TGTGCCAGCAGCTCAAGGACTAACTCCTACGAGCAGTACTTC.